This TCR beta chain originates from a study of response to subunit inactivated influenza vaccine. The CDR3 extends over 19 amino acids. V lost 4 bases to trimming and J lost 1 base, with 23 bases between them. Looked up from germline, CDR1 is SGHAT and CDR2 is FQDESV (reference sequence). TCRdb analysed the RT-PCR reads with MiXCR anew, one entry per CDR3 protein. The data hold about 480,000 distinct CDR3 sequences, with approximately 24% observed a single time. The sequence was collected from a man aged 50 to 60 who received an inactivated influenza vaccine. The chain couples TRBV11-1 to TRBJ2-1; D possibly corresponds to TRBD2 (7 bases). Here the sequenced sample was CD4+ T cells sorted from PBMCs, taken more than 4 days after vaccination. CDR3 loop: CASSSLWRGPRGSYNEQFF. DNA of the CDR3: TGTGCCAGCAGCTCCCTCTGGCGGGGGCCCCGAGGGTCCTACAATGAGCAGTTCTTC. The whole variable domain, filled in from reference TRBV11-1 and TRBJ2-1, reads EAEVAQSPRYKITEKSQAVAFWCDPISGHATLYWYRQILGQGPELLVQFQDESVVDDSQLPKDRFSAERLKGVDSTLKIQPAELGDSAMYLCASSSLWRGPRGSYNEQFFGPGTRLTVL.